This is a list of T cell receptor beta chains from one sample in a study of cytomegalovirus exposure and HLA in healthy donors. Generated by immunoSEQ multiplex PCR, the TCRdb table keeps only in-frame clones and is missing some. The table includes 230,000 or so clones, about 90% detected once. Sequenced input: PBMCs. These receptors were obtained from a girl aged 2-10 years in good health and CMV-seronegative. CDR3s leave out the opening cysteine and the closing phenylalanine or tryptophan.

j_call v_call cdr3_aa
TRBJ2-7 TRBV7-2 ASSYGLAGGVSYEQY
TRBJ1-2 TRBV7-9 ASSPTGRDGYT
TRBJ1-1 TRBV5-1 ASSLGQGDMNTEAF
TRBJ1-2 TRBV29-1 SVILPGDYGYT
TRBJ2-3 TRBV10-2 ASNKTGNTSTDTQY
TRBJ1-1 TRBV7-9 ASSARDRGEEGNTEAF
TRBJ1-4 TRBV29-1 SVGGNEKLF
TRBJ2-7 TRBV5-1 ASSTGLAGVVSYEQY
TRBJ2-5 TRBV5-1 ASSLRTGKETQY
TRBJ2-5 TRBV30 AWSVQAETQY
TRBJ2-7 TRBV7-2 ASSLVASGRGAYEQY
TRBJ1-5 TRBV19 ASRGRGSIQPQH
TRBJ2-2 TRBV7-9 ASRTQGAPTGELF
TRBJ1-1 TRBV11-2 ASRLDRLYTEAF
TRBJ2-7 TRBV7-8 ASSLGGAGTGGAEQY